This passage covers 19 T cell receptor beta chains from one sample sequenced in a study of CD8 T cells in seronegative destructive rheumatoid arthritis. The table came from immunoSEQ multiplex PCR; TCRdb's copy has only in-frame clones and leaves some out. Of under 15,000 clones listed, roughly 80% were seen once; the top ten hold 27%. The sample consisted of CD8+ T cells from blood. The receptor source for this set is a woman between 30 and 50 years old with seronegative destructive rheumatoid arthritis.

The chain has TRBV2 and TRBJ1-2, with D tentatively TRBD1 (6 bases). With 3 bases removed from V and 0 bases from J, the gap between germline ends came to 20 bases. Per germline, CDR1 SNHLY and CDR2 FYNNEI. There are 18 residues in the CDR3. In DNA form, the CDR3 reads TGTGCCAGCAGTGAGTGGTTGGGGGCGAAAAATACTAACTATGGCTACACCTTC. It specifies CASSEWLGAKNTNYGYTF.

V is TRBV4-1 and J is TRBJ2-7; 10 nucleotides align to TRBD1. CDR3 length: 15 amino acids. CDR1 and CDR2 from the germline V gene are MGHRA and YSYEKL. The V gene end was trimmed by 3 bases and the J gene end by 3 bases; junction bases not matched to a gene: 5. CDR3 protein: CASSHRTGGNYEQYF. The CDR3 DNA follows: TGCGCCAGCAGCCATCGGACAGGGGGAAACTACGAGCAGTACTTC.

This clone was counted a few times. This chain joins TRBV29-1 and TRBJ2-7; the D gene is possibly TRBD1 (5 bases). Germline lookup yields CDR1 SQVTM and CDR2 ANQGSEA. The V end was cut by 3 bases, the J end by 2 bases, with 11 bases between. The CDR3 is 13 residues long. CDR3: CSVDAAGTYEQYF. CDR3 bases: TGCAGCGTTGATGCAGCAGGGACCTACGAGCAGTACTTC.

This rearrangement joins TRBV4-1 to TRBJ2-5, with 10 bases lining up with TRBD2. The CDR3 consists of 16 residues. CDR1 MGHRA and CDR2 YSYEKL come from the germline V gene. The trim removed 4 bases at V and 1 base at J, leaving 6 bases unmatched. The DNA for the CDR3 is TGCGCCAGCAGCCGGGAACTAGCGGGGCTCCAAGAGACCCAGTACTTC. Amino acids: CASSRELAGLQETQYF.

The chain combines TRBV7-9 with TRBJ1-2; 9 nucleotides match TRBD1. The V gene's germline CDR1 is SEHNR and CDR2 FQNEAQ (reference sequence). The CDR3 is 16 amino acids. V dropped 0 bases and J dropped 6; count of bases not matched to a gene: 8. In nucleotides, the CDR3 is TGTGCCAGCAGCTTAGCCCTACAGGGGGCCGGAGATGGCTACACCTTC. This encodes CASSLALQGAGDGYTF.

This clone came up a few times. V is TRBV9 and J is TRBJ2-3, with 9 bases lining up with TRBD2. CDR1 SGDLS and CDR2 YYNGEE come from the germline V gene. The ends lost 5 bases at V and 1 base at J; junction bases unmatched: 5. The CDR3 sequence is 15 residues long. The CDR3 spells CASSWSSGGTDTQYF. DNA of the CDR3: TGTGCCAGCAGTTGGTCTAGCGGGGGCACAGATACGCAGTATTTT.

Here the CDR3 reads CASSLLRGDSGELFF. CDR3 DNA sequence: TGCGCCAGCAGCTTACTCAGGGGGGATTCCGGGGAGCTGTTTTTT. The chain has TRBV5-1 and TRBJ2-2; the D gene is possibly TRBD1 (7 bases). The V gene lost 2 bases and the J gene lost 6 bases, with 14 bases spanning the gap. The CDR3 runs 15 residues. Per germline, CDR1 SGHRS and CDR2 YFSETQ.

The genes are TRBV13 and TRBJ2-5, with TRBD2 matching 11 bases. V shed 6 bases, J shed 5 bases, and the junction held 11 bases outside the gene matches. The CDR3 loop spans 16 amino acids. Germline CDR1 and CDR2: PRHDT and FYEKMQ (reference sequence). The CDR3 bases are TGTGCCAGCAGTTTCGCTCTAGCGGGGGGCGGGGAGACCCAGTACTTC. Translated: CASSFALAGGGETQYF.

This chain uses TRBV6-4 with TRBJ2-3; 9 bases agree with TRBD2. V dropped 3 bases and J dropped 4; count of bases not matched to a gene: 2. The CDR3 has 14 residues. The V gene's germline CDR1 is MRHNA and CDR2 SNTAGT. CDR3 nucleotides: TGTGCCAGCAGTGAAAGCGGGGGGCCAGATACGCAGTATTTT. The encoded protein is CASSESGGPDTQYF.

CDR3 in amino acids: CASEDGTGYNQPQHF. CDR3 DNA sequence: TGTGCCAGTGAAGACGGGACAGGGTACAATCAGCCCCAGCATTTT. The V and J genes are TRBV19 and TRBJ1-5; 9 nucleotides match TRBD1. J gave up 3 bases and V 8 bases, and 8 bases lay outside the gene matches. Per germline, CDR1 LNHDA and CDR2 SQIVND (reference sequence). The CDR3 sequence is 15 residues long.

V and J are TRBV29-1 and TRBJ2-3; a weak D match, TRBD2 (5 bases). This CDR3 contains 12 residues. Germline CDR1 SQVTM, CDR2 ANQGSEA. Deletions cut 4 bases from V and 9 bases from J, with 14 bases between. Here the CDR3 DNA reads TGCAGCGTTGTGGCCCTAGCTCTAACGCAGTATTTT. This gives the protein CSVVALALTQYF.

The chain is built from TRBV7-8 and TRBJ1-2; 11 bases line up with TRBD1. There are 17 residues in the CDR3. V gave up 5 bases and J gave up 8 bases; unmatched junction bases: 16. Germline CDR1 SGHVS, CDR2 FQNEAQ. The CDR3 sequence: CASSQRQGGDRGGGYTF. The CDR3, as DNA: TGTGCCAGCAGCCAACGTCAGGGTGGGGACAGGGGGGGAGGCTACACCTTC. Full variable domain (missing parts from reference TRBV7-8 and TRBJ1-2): GAGVSQSPRYKVAKRGQDVALRCDPISGHVSLFWYQQALGQGPEFLTYFQNEAQLDKSGLPSDRFFAERPEGSVSTLKIQRTQQEDSAVYLCASSQRQGGDRGGGYTFGSGTRLTVV.

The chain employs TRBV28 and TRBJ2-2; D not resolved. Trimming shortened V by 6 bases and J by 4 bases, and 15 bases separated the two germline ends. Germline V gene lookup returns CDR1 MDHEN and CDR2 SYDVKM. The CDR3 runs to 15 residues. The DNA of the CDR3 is TGTGCCAGCAGCCCTACTATACCGAGCACCGGGGAGCTGTTTTTT. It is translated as CASSPTIPSTGELFF.

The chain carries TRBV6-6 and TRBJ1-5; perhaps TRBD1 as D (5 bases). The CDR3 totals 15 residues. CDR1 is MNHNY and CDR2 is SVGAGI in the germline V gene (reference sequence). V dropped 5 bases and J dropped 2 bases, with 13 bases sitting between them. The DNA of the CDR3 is TGTGCCAGCAGTCGACCGGGGGAGGGCAATCAGCCCCAGCATTTT. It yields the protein CASSRPGEGNQPQHF.

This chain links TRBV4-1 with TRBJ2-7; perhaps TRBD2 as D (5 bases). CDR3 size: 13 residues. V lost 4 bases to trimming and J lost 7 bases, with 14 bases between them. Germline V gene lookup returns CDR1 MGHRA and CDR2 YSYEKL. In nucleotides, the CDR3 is TGCGCCAGCAGCCCCACCATCTCGGGGGAGCAGTACTTC. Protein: CASSPTISGEQYF.

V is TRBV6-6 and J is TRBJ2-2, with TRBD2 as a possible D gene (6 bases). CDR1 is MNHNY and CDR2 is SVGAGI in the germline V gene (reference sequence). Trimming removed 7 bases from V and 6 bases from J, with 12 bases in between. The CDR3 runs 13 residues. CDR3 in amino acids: CASKAGIAGELFF. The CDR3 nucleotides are TGTGCCAGCAAGGCGGGGATCGCCGGGGAGCTGTTTTTT.

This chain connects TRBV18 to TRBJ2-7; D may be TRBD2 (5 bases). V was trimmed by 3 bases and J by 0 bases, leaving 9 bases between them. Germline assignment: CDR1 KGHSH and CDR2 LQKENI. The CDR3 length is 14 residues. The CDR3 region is CASSPVEASYEQYF. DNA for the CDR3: TGTGCCAGCTCACCTGTGGAGGCCTCCTACGAGCAGTACTTC.

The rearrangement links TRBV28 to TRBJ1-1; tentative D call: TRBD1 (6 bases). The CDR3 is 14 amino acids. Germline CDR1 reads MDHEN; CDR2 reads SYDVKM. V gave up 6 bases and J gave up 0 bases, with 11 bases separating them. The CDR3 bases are TGTGCCAGCAGGCTAGGGGACATGAACACTGAAGCTTTCTTT. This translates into CASRLGDMNTEAFF.

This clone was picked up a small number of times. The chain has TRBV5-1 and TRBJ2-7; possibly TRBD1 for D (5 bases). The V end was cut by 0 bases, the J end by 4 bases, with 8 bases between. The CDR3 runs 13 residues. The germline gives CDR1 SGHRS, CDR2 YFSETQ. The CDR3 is CASSLGTLYEQYF. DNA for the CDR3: TGCGCCAGCAGCTTGGGGACACTATACGAGCAGTACTTC.